The clone carrying this T cell receptor beta chain came up a few times. Its antigen is not identified. CDR1 and CDR2 (germline): SGHAT, FQNNGV. V lost 4 bases to trimming and J lost 1 base; unmatched junction nucleotides: 12. The length of the CDR3 is 20 residues. The data were taken from a study of identical twins. TCRdb re-derived calls from the 5' RACE reads in MiXCR, one entry per CDR3 protein. The sample includes around 480,000 distinct CDR3 sequences, roughly an eighth of them seen just once. Findings and caveats of the study: The presence of invariant MAIT and iNKT cells could partly confound analyses of zero-insertion sequences. The authors drew conclusions from cross-sectional statistical analysis rather than following the same donors.

These data were also filed under a second study, of yellow fever vaccine responses in identical twins. That report adds: Convergence reportedly seemed to mark part of the twins' vaccine T cell response, with personalization marking the rest.

Sequencing was carried out using CD4+ T cells sorted from blood. The origin of this receptor is a woman between 18 and 30 years old in good health. V usage is TRBV11-2 and J usage is TRBJ2-1; 14 bases are shared with TRBD2. CDR3 bases: TGTGCCAGCAGCTCGGGACTAGCGGGAGATAAAGTTGTGTCCTACAATGAGCAGTTCTTC. It codes for CASSSGLAGDKVVSYNEQFF.